These T cell receptor beta chains were read from a single sample in a study of blood T cells in healthy people across ages. Each CDR3 protein gets one entry after TCRdb re-called the 5' RACE reads with MiXCR. The sample carries about 380,000 distinct CDR3 sequences, about half recorded once. Sequencing used blood. Receptors originate from a man in his 60s in good health. CDR3s include the opening cysteine and the closing phenylalanine or tryptophan. Fields, in order: V gene, J gene, D gene, clone size, CDR3 DNA, CDR3 protein. A D gene is named only where the DNA matches it firmly. Clone size is not always given. Where it is, it says once, few, many or a class for expanded clones.

TRBV27	TRBJ1-2	.	.	TGTGCCAGCAGTGCGGAGCCCTGGGGGTATGGCTACACCTTC	CASSAEPWGYGYTF
TRBV21-1	TRBJ2-1	.	.	TGTGCCAGCAGCATAGACTGTGAGCAGTTCTTC	CASSIDCEQFF
TRBV27	TRBJ2-7	.	.	TGTGCCAGCAGTTTATCGCTGGGTAGCGAGCAGTACTTC	CASSLSLGSEQYF
TRBV6-5	TRBJ2-3	TRBD1	once	TGTGCCAGCAGTTACTTCCCCCCGGGACAGCGCCTCACAGATACGCAGTATTTT	CASSYFPPGQRLTDTQYF
TRBV5-1	TRBJ2-7	.	.	TGCGCCAGCAGCTTGGTAGGCGGGGAGGAAGATCACTACGAGCAGTACTTC	CASSLVGGEEDHYEQYF
TRBV11-2	TRBJ2-5	.	.	TGTGCCAGCAGCGTAGATCTGTCTAGCCAGACCCAGTACTTC	CASSVDLSSQTQYF
TRBV27	TRBJ2-7	.	.	TGTGCCAGCAGTGCACCCCCCACCTACGAGCAGTACTTC	CASSAPPTYEQYF
TRBV7-9	TRBJ2-1	TRBD2	.	TGTGCCAGCAGCTTGGCTAGCGGGGGGCCCACAGGTTACAATGAGCAGTTCTTC	CASSLASGGPTGYNEQFF
TRBV29-1	TRBJ1-5	.	.	TGCAGCGTTGAAGGGGACCCCAATCAGCCCCAGCATTTT	CSVEGDPNQPQHF
TRBV6-2/TRBV6-3	TRBJ2-5	.	few	TGTGCCAGCAGTTACTCGGATTGGAAAGCACAAGAGACCCAGTACTTC	CASSYSDWKAQETQYF
TRBV7-2	TRBJ2-4	TRBD2	.	TGTGCCAGCAGCCTCGGGATAGCGGGAGGCCTGGGCATTCAGTACTTC	CASSLGIAGGLGIQYF
TRBV10-3	TRBJ1-1	.	.	TGTGCCATCAGTGAGGGGACGAACACTGAAGCTTTCTTT	CAISEGTNTEAFF
TRBV4-1	TRBJ1-5	.	.	TGCGCCAGCAGCCGGGATCCAGGGACATCGGGGAATCAGCCCCAGCATTTT	CASSRDPGTSGNQPQHF
TRBV6-5	TRBJ2-1	.	few	TGTGCCAGCAGTTACAACAGTGAGCAGTTCTTC	CASSYNSEQFF
TRBV6-4	TRBJ2-1	TRBD2	few	TGTGCCAGCGAGTGCCGGACTAGCGGGAAATGTGGTGAGCAGTTCTTC	CASECRTSGKCGEQFF
TRBV7-2	TRBJ2-5	.	.	TGTGCCAGCAGCTTAGATCCAGGGCCAGAGACCCAGTACTTC	CASSLDPGPETQYF
TRBV9	TRBJ2-7	.	few	TGTGCCAGCAGCCCCCAACCAGGGACCTACGAGCAGTACTTC	CASSPQPGTYEQYF
TRBV28	TRBJ2-5	TRBD2	.	TGTGCCAGCAGGGACATAGCGGGGTTTGAGACCCAGTACTTC	CASRDIAGFETQYF
TRBV28	TRBJ2-7	.	few	TGTGCCAGCAGTTTTGGGCAGGGTCCCCACGAGCAGTACTTC	CASSFGQGPHEQYF
TRBV27	TRBJ2-3	.	once	TGTGCCAGCAGTGTGAAGCGGAGCACAGATACGCAGTATTTT	CASSVKRSTDTQYF
TRBV3-1	TRBJ2-5	.	.	TGTGCCAGCAGCCAAAACTCGGGGCCGGCTACCCAGTACTTC	CASSQNSGPATQYF
TRBV27	TRBJ1-2	.	.	TGTGCCAGCAGTTTTGATGGGGGATATGGCTACACCTTC	CASSFDGGYGYTF
TRBV20-1	TRBJ1-2	TRBD1	.	TGCAGTGCTAGGGGGACAGGAGGCTGTGGCTACACCTTC	CSARGTGGCGYTF
TRBV9	TRBJ2-1	TRBD2	few	TGTGCCAGCAGCCCTGGACTAGCAAATGAGCAGTTCTTC	CASSPGLANEQFF
TRBV7-8	TRBJ1-2	.	.	TGTGCCAGCAGCCCTCATACGACGAACTATGGCTACACCTTC	CASSPHTTNYGYTF
TRBV11-2	TRBJ1-1	TRBD1	.	TGTGCCAGCAGCTTGGGGGGACAGGAGGTCAAAGCTTTCTTT	CASSLGGQEVKAFF
TRBV28	TRBJ2-7	.	many	TGTGCCAGCTCGGAGGGCCATAGAGAGCAGTACTTC	CASSEGHREQYF
TRBV29-1	TRBJ1-2	.	.	TGCAGCGTTATTCTACAGGGTAACTATGGCTACACCTTC	CSVILQGNYGYTF
TRBV6-6	TRBJ1-2	.	.	TGTGCCATCCTCATTGGCTATGGCTACACCTTC	CAILIGYGYTF
TRBV10-3	TRBJ2-3	.	few	TGTGCCATCAGTGGACCGTTTGGGACCACTAAAATATCAGATACGCAGTATTTT	CAISGPFGTTKISDTQYF
TRBV15	TRBJ2-7	TRBD2	.	TGTGCCACCAGCCCCAAGGGTACAACTAGCGGGAGGGACGAGCAGTACTTC	CATSPKGTTSGRDEQYF
TRBV28	TRBJ2-3	.	few	TGTGCCAGCAGTTTACGGACGAGGCCGCAGTATTTT	CASSLRTRPQYF
TRBV5-1	TRBJ2-1	.	.	TGCGCCAGCAGCTTGGTGGCAGGTACGCGCAATGAGCAGTTCTTC	CASSLVAGTRNEQFF
TRBV30	TRBJ2-7	TRBD2	.	TGTGCCTGGAGTCCCGCCCTAGCGGGTGTTGGCGAGCAGTACTTC	CAWSPALAGVGEQYF
TRBV3-1	TRBJ1-1	.	.	TGTGCCAGCAGCTTCAACCAGGGAGGGAACACTGAAGCTTTCTTT	CASSFNQGGNTEAFF
TRBV9	TRBJ2-1	.	few	TGTGCCAGTAATGCGGATCTTTTGTCTGAGCAGTTCTTC	CASNADLLSEQFF
TRBV18	TRBJ2-3	.	.	TGTGCCAGCTCACCATCGGGGCCCAGCACAGATACGCAGTATTTT	CASSPSGPSTDTQYF
TRBV5-1	TRBJ2-5	.	few	TGCGCCAGCAGCTTGGACCCCGGAGACGAGACCCAGTACTTC	CASSLDPGDETQYF